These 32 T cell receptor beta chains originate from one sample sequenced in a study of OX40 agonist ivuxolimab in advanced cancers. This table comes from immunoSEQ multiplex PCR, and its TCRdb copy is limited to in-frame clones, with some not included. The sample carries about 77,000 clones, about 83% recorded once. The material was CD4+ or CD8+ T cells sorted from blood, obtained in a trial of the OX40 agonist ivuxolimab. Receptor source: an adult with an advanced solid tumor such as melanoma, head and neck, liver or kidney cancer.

CDR3 coding DNA: TGTGCCACCCAAAGGGGACAGGGGTACGAGCAGTACTTC. This translates into CATQRGQGYEQYF. V and J are TRBV6-5 and TRBJ2-7; 10 bases agree with TRBD1. The germline V gene encodes CDR1 MNHEY and CDR2 SVGAGI. The V gene end was trimmed by 10 bases and the J gene end by 4 bases; junction bases not matched to a gene: 7. This CDR3 region has 13 residues.

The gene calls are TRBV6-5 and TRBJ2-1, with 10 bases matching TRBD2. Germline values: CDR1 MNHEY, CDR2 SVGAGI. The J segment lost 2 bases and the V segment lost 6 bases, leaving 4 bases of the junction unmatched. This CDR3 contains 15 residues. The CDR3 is CASRLAGGPYNEQFF. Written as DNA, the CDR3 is TGTGCCAGCAGATTAGCGGGAGGCCCCTACAATGAGCAGTTCTTC.

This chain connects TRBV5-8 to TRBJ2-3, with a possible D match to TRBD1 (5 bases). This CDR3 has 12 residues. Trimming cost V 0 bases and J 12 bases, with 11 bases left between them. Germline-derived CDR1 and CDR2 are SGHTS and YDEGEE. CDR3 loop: CASSLDHRSQYF. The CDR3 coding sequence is TGTGCCAGCAGCTTGGATCACAGGTCCCAGTATTTT.

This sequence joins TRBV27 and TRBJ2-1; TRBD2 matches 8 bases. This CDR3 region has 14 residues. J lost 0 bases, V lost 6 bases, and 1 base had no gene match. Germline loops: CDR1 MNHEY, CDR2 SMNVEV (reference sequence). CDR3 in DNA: TGTGCCAGCAGGCGGGGGGCCTCCTACAATGAGCAGTTCTTC. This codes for CASRRGASYNEQFF.

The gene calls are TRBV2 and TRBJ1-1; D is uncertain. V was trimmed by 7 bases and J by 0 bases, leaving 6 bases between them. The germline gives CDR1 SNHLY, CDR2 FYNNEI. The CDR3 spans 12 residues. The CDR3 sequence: CASTGLNTEAFF. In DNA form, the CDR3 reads TGTGCCAGCACCGGACTGAACACTGAAGCTTTCTTT.

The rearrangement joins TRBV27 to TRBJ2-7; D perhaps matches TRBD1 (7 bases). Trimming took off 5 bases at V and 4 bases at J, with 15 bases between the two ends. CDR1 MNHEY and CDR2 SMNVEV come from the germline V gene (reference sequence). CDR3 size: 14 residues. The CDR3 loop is CASSPRTGGYEQYF. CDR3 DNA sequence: TGTGCCAGCAGTCCACGGACAGGAGGGTACGAGCAGTACTTC.

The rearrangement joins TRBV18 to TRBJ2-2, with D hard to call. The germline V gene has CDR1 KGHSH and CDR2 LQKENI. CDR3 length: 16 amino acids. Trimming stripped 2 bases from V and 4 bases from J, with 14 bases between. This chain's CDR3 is CASSPRQLKLTGELFF. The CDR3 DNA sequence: TGTGCCAGCTCACCAAGGCAACTTAAACTCACCGGGGAGCTGTTTTTT. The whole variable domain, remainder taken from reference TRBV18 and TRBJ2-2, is NAGVMQNPRHLVRRRGQEARLRCSPMKGHSHVYWYRQLPEEGLKFMVYLQKENIIDESGMPKERFSAEFPKEGPSILRIQQVVRGDSAAYFCASSPRQLKLTGELFFGEGSRLTVL.

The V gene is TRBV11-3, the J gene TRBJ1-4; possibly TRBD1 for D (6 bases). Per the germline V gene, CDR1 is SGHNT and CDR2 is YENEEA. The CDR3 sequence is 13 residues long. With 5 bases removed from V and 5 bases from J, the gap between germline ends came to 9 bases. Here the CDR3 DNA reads TGTGCCAGCAGCCCGGACAGCAATGAAAAACTGTTTTTT. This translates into CASSPDSNEKLFF.

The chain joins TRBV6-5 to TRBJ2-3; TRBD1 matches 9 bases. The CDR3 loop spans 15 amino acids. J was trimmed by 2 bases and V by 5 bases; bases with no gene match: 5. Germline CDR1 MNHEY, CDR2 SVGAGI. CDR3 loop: CASSLQGALTDTQYF. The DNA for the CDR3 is TGTGCCAGCAGTCTACAGGGGGCACTCACAGATACGCAGTATTTT.

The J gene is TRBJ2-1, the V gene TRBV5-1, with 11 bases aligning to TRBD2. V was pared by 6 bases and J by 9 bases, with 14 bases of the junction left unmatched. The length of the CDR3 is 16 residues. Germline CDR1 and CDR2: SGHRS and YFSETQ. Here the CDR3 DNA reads TGCGCCAGCAACCCCCAGGGCGCTAGCGGGAGGATTGAGCAGTTCTTC. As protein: CASNPQGASGRIEQFF.

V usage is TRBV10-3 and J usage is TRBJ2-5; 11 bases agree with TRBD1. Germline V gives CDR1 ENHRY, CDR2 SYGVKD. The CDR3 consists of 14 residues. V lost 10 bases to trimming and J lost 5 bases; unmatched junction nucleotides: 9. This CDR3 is CATSGTGGRETQYF. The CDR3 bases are TGTGCCACCTCCGGGACAGGGGGTAGGGAGACCCAGTACTTC.

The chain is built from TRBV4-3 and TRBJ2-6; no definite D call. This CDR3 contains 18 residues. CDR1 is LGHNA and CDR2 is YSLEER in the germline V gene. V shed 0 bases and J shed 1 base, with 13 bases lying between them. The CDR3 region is CASSQDPPSPSGANVLTF. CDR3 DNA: TGCGCCAGCAGCCAAGATCCGCCCAGTCCGTCTGGGGCCAACGTCCTGACTTTC.

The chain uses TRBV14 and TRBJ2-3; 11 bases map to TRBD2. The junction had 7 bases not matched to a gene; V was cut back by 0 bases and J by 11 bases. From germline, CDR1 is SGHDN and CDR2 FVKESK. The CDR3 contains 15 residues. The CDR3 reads CASSQDMTSGNRQYF. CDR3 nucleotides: TGTGCCAGCAGCCAAGACATGACTAGCGGGAATAGGCAGTATTTT.

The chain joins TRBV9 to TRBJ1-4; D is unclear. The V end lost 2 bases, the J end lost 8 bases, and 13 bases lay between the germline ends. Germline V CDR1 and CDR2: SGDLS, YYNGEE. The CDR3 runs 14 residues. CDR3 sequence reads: CASSVRSYGEKLFF. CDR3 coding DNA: TGTGCCAGCAGCGTCCGGTCATATGGCGAAAAACTGTTTTTT.

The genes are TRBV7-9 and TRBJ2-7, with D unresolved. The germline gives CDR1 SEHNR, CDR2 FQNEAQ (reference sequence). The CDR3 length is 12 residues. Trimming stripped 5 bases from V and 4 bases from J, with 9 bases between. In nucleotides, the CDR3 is TGTGCCAGCAGCCGCACAGCATACGAGCAGTACTTC. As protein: CASSRTAYEQYF. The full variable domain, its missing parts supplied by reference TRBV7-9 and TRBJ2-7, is DTGVSQNPRHKITKRGQNVTFRCDPISEHNRLYWYRQTLGQGPEFLTYFQNEAQLEKSRLLSDRFSAERPKGSFSTLEIQRTEQGDSAMYLCASSRTAYEQYFGPGTRLTVT.

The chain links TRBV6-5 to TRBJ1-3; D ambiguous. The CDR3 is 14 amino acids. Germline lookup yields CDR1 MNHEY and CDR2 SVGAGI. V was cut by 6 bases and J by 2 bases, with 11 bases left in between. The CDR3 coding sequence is TGTGCCAGCAGGTCCAGTCGGACTGGAAACACCATATATTTT. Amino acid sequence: CASRSSRTGNTIYF.

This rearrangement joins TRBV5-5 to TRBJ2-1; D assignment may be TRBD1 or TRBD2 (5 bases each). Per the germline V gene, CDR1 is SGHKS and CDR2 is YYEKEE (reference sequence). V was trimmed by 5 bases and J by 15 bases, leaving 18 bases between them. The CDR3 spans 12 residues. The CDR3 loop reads CASSSQGERGFF. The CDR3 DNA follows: TGTGCCAGCAGTTCCCAGGGTGAGAGGGGGTTCTTC.

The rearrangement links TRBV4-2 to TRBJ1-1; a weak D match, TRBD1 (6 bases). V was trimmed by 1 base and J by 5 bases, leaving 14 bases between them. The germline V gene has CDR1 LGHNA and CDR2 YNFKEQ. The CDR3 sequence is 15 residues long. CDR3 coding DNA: TGTGCCAGCAGCCAAGTTACGGGGGGCAGGACTGAAGCTTTCTTT. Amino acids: CASSQVTGGRTEAFF.

The CDR3 nucleotides read TGTGCCAGCAGCTTTAACGGACAGGCCACAGATACGCAGTATTTT. Protein: CASSFNGQATDTQYF. J is TRBJ2-3 and V is TRBV7-2; 7 nucleotides agree with TRBD1. Germline loops: CDR1 SGHTA, CDR2 FQGNSA. The V and J ends lost 3 bases and 2 bases, in that order; junction bases with no gene match: 5. The CDR3 is 15 amino acids.

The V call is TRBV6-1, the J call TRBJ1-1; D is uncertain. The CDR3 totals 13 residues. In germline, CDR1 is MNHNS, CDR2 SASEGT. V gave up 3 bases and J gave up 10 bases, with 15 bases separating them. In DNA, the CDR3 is TGTGCCAGCAGTGACCTCCCTGGAAATGGAGCTTTCTTT. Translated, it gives CASSDLPGNGAFF.

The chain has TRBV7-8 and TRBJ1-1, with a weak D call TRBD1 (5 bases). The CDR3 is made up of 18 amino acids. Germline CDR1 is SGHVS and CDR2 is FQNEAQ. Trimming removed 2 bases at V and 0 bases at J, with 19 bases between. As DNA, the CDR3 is TGTGCCAGCAGCTTAACTGATCGGGGCAGGGCAATGAACACTGAAGCTTTCTTT. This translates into CASSLTDRGRAMNTEAFF.

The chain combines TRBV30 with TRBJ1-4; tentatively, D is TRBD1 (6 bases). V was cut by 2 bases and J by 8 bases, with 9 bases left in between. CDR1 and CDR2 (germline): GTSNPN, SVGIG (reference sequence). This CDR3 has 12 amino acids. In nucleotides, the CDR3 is TGTGCCTGGAGTACACAGGGAGAAAAACTGTTTTTT. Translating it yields CAWSTQGEKLFF.

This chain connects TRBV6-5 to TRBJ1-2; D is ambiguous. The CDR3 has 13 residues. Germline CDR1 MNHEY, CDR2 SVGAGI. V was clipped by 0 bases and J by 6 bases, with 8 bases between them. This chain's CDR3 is CASSYSYSDGYTF. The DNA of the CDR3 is TGTGCCAGCAGTTACTCGTACAGTGATGGCTACACCTTC.

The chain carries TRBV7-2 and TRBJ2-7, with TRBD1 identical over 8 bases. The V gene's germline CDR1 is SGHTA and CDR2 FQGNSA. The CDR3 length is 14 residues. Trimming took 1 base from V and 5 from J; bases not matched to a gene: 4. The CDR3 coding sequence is TGTGCCAGCAGCTTAGGACAGGGGAGCAACGAGCAGTACTTC. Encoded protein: CASSLGQGSNEQYF.

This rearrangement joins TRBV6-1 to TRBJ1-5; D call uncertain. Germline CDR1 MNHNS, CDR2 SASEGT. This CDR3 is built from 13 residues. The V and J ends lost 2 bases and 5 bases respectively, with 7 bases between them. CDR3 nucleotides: TGTGCCAGCAGTGAATCTACAGATCAGCCCCAGCATTTT. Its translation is CASSESTDQPQHF.

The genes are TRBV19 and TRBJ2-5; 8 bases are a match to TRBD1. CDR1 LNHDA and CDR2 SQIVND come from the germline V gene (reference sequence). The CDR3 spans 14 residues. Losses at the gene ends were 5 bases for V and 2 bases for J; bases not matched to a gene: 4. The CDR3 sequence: CASSLRGPQETQYF. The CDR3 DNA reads TGTGCCAGTAGTCTCAGGGGGCCACAAGAGACCCAGTACTTC.

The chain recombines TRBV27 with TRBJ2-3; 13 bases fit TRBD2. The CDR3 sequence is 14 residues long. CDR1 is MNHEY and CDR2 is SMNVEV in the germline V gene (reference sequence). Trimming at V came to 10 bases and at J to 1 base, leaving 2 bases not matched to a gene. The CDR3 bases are TGTGCCACCGGACTAGCGGGGGGCACAGATACGCAGTATTTT. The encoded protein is CATGLAGGTDTQYF.

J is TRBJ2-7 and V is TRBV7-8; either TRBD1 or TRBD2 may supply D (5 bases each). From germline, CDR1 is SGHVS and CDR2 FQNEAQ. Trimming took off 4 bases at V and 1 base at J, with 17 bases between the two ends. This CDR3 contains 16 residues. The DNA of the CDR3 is TGTGCCAGCAGCTCCTCGGTTGAGCGGACATCCTACGAGCAGTACTTC. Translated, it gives CASSSSVERTSYEQYF.

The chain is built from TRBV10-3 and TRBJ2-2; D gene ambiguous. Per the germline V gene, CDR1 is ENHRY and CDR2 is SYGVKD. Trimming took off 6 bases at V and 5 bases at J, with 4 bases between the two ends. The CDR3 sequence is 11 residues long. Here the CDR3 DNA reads TGTGCCATCAGAGAAACCGGGGAGCTGTTTTTT. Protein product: CAIRETGELFF.

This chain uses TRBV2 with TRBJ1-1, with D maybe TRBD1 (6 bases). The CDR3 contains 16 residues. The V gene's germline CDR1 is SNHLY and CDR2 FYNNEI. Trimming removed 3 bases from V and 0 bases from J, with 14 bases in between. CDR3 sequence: CASSDQGLGLNTEAFF. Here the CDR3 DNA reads TGTGCCAGCAGTGACCAGGGGTTGGGGCTGAACACTGAAGCTTTCTTT.

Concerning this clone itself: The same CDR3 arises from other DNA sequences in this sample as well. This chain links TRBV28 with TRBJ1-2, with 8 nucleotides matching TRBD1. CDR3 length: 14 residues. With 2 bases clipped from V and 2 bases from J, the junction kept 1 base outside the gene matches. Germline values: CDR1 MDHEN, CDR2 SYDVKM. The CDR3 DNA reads TGTGCCAGCAGTTTAGGACAGGGAAACTATGGCTACACCTTC. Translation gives CASSLGQGNYGYTF.

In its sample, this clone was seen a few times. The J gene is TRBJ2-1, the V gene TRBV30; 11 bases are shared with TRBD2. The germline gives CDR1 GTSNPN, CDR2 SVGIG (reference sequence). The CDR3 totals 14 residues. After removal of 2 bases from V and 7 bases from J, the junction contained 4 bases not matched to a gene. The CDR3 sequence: CAWSTSGGSNEQFF. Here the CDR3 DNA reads TGTGCCTGGAGTACTAGCGGGGGTTCAAATGAGCAGTTCTTC.